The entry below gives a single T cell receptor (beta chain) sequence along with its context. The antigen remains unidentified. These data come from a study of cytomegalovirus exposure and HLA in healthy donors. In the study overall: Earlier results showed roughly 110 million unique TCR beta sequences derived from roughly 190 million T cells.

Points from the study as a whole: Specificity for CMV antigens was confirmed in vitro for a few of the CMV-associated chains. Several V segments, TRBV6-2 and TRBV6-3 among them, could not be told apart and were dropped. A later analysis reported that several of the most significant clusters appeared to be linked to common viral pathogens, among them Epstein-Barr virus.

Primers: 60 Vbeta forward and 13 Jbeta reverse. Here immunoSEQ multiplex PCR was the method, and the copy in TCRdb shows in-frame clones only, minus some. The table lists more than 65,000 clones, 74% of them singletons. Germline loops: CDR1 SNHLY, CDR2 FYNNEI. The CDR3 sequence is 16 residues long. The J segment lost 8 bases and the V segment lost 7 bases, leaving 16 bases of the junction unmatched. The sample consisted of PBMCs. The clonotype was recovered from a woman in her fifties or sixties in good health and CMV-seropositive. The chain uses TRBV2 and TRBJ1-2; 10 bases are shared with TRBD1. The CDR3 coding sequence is TGTGCCAGCACCTTGACAGGGGGCGCCAGGTCGGGGGGCTACACCTTC. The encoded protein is CASTLTGGARSGGYTF.